This T cell receptor beta chain was found in a study of blood T cell repertoires in COVID-19. Study as a whole: Material from acute and convalescent COVID-19 was sourced from the United States, Italy and Spain. In each case, the material was cDNA or gDNA derived from T cells, B-cell-depleted T cells, or PBMCs.

Looked up from germline, CDR1 is SGHDT and CDR2 is YYEEEE. Trimming removed 0 bases at V and 7 bases at J, with 11 bases between. This CDR3 contains 15 residues. As originally analysed: Amplification of reference gene primers provided the estimated nucleated cell counts. TCRdb's copy holds only in-frame clones and misses some; the assay was immunoSEQ multiplex PCR. The V and J calls and clone size come from that table; D and trimming were worked out from the DNA. The sample consists of tens of thousands of clones, roughly 78% of them appearing once. The chain links TRBV5-6 to TRBJ1-6; D may be TRBD1 (6 bases). Material for sequencing was peripheral blood. The TCR comes from an elderly woman with acute or convalescent COVID-19. In DNA form, the CDR3 reads TGTGCCAGCAGCTTGGCCGGGAGGGGGAATTCACCCCTCCACTTT. Translation: CASSLAGRGNSPLHF.